This TCR beta chain is drawn from a study of cytomegalovirus exposure and HLA in healthy donors. Study-level results: In a later analysis, V- and J-gene trimming of beta chains associated with a DCLRE1C missense variant, replicated independently. The classifier reportedly diagnosed cytomegalovirus status with high specificity and sensitivity.

Amplification used 60 Vbeta primers and 13 Jbeta primers. The method was immunoSEQ multiplex PCR; TCRdb's version includes in-frame clones alone and lacks a portion of them. This table has over 100,000 clones, approximately 74% appearing once. The CDR3 extends over 15 amino acids. J was trimmed by 0 bases and V by 0 bases; bases with no gene match: 1. Germline CDR1 SGHDT, CDR2 YYEEEE. Details on this clone: Its specificity is unknown.

This chain connects TRBV5-6 to TRBJ2-7; the match to TRBD1 covers 9 bases. This clonotype originated in a man aged 40-49 years in good health and CMV-seropositive. The sample comprised PBMCs. The CDR3 DNA follows: TGTGCCAGCAGCTTGGGGGGACAGGGCTCCTACGAGCAGTACTTC. Translated: CASSLGGQGSYEQYF.